This entry describes one T cell receptor (beta chain). Some clones are missing from TCRdb's copy, which holds only in-frame ones; the method was immunoSEQ multiplex PCR. The sample yields approximately 94,000 clones, approximately 95% seen once. The CDR3 has 17 residues. The sample comes from a study of technical replicates of blood from several donors. This clonotype was obtained from a human donor in good health. The chain recombines TRBV21-1 with TRBJ2-7; the tabulated D call, TRBD1, remains unverified against the DNA. TRBV21-1 is shown as a pseudogene. Input material: T cells isolated from PBMCs. The chain's CDR3 is CASSNGPMGQGFYEQYF. The CDR3 nucleotides read TGTGCCAGCAGCAATGGGCCTATGGGACAGGGATTCTACGAGCAGTACTTC.